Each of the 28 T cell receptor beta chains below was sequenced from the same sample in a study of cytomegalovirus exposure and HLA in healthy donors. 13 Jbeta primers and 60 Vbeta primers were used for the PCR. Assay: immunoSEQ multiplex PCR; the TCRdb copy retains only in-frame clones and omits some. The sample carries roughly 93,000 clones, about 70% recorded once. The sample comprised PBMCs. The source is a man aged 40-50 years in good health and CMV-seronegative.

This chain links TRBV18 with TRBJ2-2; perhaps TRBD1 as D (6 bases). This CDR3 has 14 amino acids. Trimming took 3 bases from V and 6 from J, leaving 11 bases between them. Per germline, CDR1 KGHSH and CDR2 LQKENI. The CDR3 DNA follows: TGTGCCAGCTCACCTTTACAGGGTGCCGGGGAGCTGTTTTTT. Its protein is CASSPLQGAGELFF.

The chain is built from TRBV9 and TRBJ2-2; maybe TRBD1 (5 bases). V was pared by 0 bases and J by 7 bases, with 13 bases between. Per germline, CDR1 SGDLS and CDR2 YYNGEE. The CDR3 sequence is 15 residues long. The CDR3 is CASSVEARADGELFF. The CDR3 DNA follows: TGTGCCAGCAGCGTAGAGGCCAGGGCGGACGGGGAGCTGTTTTTT.

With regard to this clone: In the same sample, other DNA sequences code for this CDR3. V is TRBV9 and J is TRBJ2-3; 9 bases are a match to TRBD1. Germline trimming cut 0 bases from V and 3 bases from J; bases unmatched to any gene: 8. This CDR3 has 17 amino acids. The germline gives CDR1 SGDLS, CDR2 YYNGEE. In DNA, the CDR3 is TGTGCCAGCAGCGTAGCCCCCAGGACAGGGGCGACAGATACGCAGTATTTT. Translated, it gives CASSVAPRTGATDTQYF.

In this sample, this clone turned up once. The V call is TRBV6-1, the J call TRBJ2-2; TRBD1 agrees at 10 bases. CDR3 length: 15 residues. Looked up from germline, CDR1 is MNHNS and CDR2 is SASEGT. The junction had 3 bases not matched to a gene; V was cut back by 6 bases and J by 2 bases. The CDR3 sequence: CASSRTGGNTGELFF. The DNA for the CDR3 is TGTGCCAGCAGCCGGACAGGGGGAAACACCGGGGAGCTGTTTTTT.

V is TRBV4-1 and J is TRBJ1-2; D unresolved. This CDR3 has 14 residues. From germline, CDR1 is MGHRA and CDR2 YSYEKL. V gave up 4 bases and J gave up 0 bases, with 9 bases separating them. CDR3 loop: CASSLPGTNYGYTF. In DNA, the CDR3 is TGCGCCAGCAGCCTACCGGGAACTAACTATGGCTACACCTTC.

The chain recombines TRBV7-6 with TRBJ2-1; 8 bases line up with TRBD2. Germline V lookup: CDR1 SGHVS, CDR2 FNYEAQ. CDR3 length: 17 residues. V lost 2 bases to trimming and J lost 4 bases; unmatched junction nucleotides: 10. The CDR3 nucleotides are TGTGCCAGCAGCTTACTCTACGGGGGGGCCGGGTACAATGAGCAGTTCTTC. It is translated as CASSLLYGGAGYNEQFF.

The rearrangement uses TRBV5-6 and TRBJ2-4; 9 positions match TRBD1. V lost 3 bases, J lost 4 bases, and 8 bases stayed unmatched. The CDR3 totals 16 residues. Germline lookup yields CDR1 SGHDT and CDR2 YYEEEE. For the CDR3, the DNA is TGTGCCAGCAGCTCCCCCGCGACAGGGGGTAAAAACATTCAGTACTTC. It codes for CASSSPATGGKNIQYF.

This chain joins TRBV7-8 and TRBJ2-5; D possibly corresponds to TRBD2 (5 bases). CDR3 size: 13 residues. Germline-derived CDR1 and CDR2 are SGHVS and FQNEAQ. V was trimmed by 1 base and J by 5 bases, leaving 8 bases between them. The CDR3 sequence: CASSLVGGETQYF. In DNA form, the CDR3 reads TGTGCCAGCAGCTTAGTAGGCGGGGAGACCCAGTACTTC.

This CDR3 reads CASSRDRGNSPLHF. For the CDR3, the DNA is TGTGCCAGCAGCCGGGACAGGGGAAATTCACCCCTCCACTTT. The chain employs TRBV9 and TRBJ1-6; 10 bases match TRBD1. The CDR3 is made up of 14 amino acids. Germline CDR1 reads SGDLS; CDR2 reads YYNGEE. Germline trimming cut 4 bases from V and 7 bases from J; bases unmatched to any gene: 2.

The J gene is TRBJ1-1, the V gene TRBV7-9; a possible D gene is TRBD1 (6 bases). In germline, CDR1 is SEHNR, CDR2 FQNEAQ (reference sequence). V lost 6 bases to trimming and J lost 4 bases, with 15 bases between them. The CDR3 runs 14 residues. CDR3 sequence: CASRDYRVSTEAFF. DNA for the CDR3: TGTGCCAGCAGAGACTACAGGGTCAGCACTGAAGCTTTCTTT.

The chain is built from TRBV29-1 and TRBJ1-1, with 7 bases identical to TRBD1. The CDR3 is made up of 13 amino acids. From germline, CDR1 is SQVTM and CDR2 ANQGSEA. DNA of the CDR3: TGCACAATGAACAGGGGACCAGGCGCTGAAGCTTTCTTT. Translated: CTMNRGPGAEAFF.

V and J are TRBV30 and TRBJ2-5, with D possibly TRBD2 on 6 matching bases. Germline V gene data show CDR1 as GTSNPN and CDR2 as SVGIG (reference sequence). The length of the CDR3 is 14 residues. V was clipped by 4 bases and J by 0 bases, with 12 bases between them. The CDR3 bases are TGTGCCTGGAATATACTAGCCTACCAAGAGACCCAGTACTTC. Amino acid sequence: CAWNILAYQETQYF.

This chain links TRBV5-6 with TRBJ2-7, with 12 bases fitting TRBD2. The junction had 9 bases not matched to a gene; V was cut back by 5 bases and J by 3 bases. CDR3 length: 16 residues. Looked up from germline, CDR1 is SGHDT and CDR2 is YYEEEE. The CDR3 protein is CASSPLAGGLVYEQYF. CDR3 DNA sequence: TGTGCCAGCAGTCCACTAGCGGGGGGTCTCGTCTACGAGCAGTACTTC. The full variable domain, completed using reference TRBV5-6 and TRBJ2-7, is DAGVTQSPTHLIKTRGQQVTLRCSPKSGHDTVSWYQQALGQGPQFIFQYYEEEERQRGNFPDRFSGHQFPNYSSELNVNALLLGDSALYLCASSPLAGGLVYEQYFGPGTRLTVT.

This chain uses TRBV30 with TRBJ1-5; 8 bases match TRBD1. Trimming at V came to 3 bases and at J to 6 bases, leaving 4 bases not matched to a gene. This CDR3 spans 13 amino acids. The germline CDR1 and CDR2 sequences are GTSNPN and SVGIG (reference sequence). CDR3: CAWRGQGGQPQHF. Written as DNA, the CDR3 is TGTGCCTGGAGAGGACAGGGCGGTCAGCCCCAGCATTTT.

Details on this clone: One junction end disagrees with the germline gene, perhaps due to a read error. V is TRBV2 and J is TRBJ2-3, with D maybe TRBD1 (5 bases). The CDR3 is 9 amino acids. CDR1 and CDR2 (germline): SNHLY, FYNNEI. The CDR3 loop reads CASSGPDSF. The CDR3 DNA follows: TGTGCCAGCAGTGGGCCCGACAGTTTT.

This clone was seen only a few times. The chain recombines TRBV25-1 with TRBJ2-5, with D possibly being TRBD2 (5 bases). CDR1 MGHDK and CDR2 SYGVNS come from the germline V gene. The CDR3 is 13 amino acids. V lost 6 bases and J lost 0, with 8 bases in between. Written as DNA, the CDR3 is TGTGCCAGCAGCCCGGGAAACCAAGAGACCCAGTACTTC. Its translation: CASSPGNQETQYF.

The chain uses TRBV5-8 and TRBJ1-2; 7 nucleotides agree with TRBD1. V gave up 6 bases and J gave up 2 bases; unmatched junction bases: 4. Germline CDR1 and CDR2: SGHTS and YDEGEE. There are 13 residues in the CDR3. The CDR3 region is CASMEQGNYGYTF. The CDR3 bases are TGTGCCAGCATGGAACAGGGGAACTATGGCTACACCTTC.

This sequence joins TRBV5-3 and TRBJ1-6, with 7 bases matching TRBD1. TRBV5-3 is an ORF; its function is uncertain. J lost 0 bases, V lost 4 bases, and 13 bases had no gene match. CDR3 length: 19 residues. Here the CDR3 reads CARSQRTGCLSSYNSPLHF. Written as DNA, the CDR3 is TGTGCCAGAAGCCAACGGACAGGATGCCTGAGCTCCTATAATTCACCCCTCCACTTT.

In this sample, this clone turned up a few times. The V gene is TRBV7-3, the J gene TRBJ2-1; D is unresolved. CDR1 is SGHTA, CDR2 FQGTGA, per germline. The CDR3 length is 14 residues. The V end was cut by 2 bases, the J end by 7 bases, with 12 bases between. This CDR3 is CASSLVRHGNEQFF. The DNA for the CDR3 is TGTGCCAGCAGCTTAGTACGACACGGAAATGAGCAGTTCTTC.

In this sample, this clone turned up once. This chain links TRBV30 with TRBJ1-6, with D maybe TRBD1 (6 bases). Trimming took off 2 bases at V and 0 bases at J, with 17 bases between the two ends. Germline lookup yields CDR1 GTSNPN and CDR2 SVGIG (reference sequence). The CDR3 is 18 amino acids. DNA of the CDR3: TGTGCCTGGAGTCCCGGGACACCGTTTAGCTCCTATAATTCACCCCTCCACTTT. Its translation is CAWSPGTPFSSYNSPLHF. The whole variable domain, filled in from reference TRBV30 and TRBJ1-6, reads SQTIHQWPATLVQPVGSPLSLECTVEGTSNPNLYWYRQAAGRGLQLLFYSVGIGQISSEVPQNLSASRPQDRQFILSSKKLLLSDSGFYLCAWSPGTPFSSYNSPLHFGNGTRLTVT.

Written as DNA, the CDR3 is TGTGCCAGCAGCCCCGTGGGACAGAGGAGCAATCAGCCCCAGCATTTT. Protein sequence: CASSPVGQRSNQPQHF. The chain carries TRBV21-1 and TRBJ1-5; whether TRBD1, the table's D call, matches the DNA was not checked. TRBV21-1 is marked as a pseudogene. This CDR3 has 16 amino acids.

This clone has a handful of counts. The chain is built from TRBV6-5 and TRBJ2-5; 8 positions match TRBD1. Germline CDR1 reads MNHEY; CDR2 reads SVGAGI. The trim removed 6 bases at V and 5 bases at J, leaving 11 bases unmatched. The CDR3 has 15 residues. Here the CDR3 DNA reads TGTGCCAGCAGCTTTCAGGGGGCGATAGTCGAGACCCAGTACTTC. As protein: CASSFQGAIVETQYF.

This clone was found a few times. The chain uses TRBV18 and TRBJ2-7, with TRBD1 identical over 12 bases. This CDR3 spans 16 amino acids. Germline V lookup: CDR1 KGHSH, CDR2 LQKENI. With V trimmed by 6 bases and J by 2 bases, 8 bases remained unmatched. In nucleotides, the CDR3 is TGTGCCAGCTCCGATCCCGGGACAGGGGGCCCCTACGAGCAGTACTTC. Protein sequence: CASSDPGTGGPYEQYF.

The CDR3 here is CASKSGWDYGYTF. CDR3 sequence (DNA): TGTGCCAGCAAGAGCGGGTGGGACTATGGCTACACCTTC. The chain has TRBV9 and TRBJ1-2; D is undetermined. This CDR3 region has 13 residues. Trimming left V 6 bases short and J 3 bases short, with 12 bases between. Germline assignment: CDR1 SGDLS and CDR2 YYNGEE.

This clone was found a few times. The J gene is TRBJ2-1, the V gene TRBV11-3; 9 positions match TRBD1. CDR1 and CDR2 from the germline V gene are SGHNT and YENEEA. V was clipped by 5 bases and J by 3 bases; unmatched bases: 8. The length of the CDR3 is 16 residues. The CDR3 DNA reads TGTGCCAGCAGCCTGTCCGGGACAGGGTACTACAATGAGCAGTTCTTC. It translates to CASSLSGTGYYNEQFF.

CDR3 in amino acids: CASSPRGGQGFINTQYF. CDR3 sequence (DNA): TGTGCCAGCAGCCCCCGCGGGGGACAGGGATTCATAAATACGCAGTATTTT. The rearrangement joins TRBV11-2 to TRBJ2-3, with 9 bases aligning to TRBD1. The CDR3 spans 17 residues. Germline trimming cut 5 bases from V and 7 bases from J; bases unmatched to any gene: 16. Germline lookup yields CDR1 SGHAT and CDR2 FQNNGV.

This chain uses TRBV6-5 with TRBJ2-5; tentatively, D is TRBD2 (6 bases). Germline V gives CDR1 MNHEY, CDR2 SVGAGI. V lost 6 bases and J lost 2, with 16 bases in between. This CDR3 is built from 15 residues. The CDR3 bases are TGTGCCAGCAGAGGGTCCGGCGGGGTTCAAGAGACCCAGTACTTC. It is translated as CASRGSGGVQETQYF.

This CDR3 is CASSSIGTGGEKLFF. The CDR3 region has the DNA TGCGCCAGCAGCTCGATTGGGACAGGGGGCGAAAAACTGTTTTTT. V usage is TRBV5-1 and J usage is TRBJ1-4, with 12 nucleotides matching TRBD1. J lost 8 bases, V lost 3 bases, and 5 bases had no gene match. Germline V gene sequence: CDR1 SGHRS, CDR2 YFSETQ. This CDR3 region has 15 residues.